The clone carrying this TCR beta chain was found many times. CDR1 is DFQATT and CDR2 is SNEGSKA in the germline V gene (reference sequence). V gave up 6 bases and J gave up 3 bases; unmatched junction bases: 7. This CDR3 is built from 13 residues. The data originate from a study of neurological immune-mediated disorders. Time point given: longitudinal time-point 3. Synthesis of cDNA was accomplished via 5'RACE employing 10-nucleotide random UMIs. TCRdb fed the 5' RACE reads into MiXCR, producing one record per CDR3 protein. In the table there are about 53,000 distinct CDR3 sequences, roughly 7.7% of which are singletons.

Material for sequencing was PBMCs. The chain joins TRBV20-1 to TRBJ2-7, with 8 bases that match TRBD2. The TCR was taken from a woman in her 40s in good health. Written as DNA, the CDR3 is TGCAGTGCCAAGGGACTAGTGTTCTACGAGCAGTACTTC. Its protein product is CSAKGLVFYEQYF.